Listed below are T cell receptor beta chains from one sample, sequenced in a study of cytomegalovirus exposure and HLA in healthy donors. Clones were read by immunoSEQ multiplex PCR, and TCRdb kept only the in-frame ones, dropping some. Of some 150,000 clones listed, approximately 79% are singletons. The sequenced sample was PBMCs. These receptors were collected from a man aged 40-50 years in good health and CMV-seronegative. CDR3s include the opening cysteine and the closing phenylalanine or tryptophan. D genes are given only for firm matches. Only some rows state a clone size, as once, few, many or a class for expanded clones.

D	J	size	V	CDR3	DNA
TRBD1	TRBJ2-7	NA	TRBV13	CASSLRQGGYEQYF	TGTGCCAGCAGCTTAAGACAGGGGGGTTACGAGCAGTACTTC
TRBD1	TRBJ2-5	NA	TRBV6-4	CASPPKTGRQETQYF	TGTGCCAGCCCCCCCAAGACAGGGCGACAAGAGACCCAGTACTTC
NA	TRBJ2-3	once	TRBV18	CASSGSFTDTQYF	TGTGCCAGCTCAGGCTCATTCACAGATACGCAGTATTTT
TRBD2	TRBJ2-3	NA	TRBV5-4	CASSSGTSGGATDTQYF	TGTGCCAGCAGCTCCGGGACTAGCGGGGGGGCCACAGATACGCAGTATTTT
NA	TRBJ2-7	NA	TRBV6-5	CASTPGAGVSYEQYF	TGTGCCAGCACCCCTGGGGCAGGGGTTAGCTACGAGCAGTACTTC
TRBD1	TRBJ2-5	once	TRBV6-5	CATRTGTSSGYF	TGTGCCACCCGGACAGGGACCTCCTCGGGGTACTTC
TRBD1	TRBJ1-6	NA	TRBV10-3	CAISESQGSLYSPLHF	TGTGCCATCAGTGAGTCACAGGGGTCCTTGTATTCACCCCTCCACTTT
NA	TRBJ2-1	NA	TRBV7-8	CASSQNRNRGAYNEQFF	TGTGCCAGCAGCCAAAACCGAAATCGGGGGGCTTACAATGAGCAGTTCTTC
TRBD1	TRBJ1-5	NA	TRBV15	CATSRDSGTGVGNQPQHF	TGTGCCACCAGCAGAGATTCCGGGACAGGGGTTGGCAATCAGCCCCAGCATTTT
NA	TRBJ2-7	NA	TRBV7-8	CASSPDSGFYEQYF	TGTGCCAGCAGCCCAGACAGTGGTTTCTACGAGCAGTACTTC
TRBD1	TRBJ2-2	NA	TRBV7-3	CASSRQGYTGELFF	TGTGCCAGCAGCCGACAGGGCTACACCGGGGAGCTGTTTTTT
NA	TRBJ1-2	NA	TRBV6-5	CASSYSSTGNYGYTF	TGTGCCAGCAGTTACTCGAGTACGGGGAACTATGGCTACACCTTC
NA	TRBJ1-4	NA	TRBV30	CAWSVLGGVGEKLFF	TGTGCCTGGAGTGTACTAGGTGGGGTGGGAGAAAAACTGTTTTTT
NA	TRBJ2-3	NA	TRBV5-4	CASSLEQGPGTDTQYF	TGTGCCAGCAGCTTGGAGCAGGGCCCAGGCACAGATACGCAGTATTTT
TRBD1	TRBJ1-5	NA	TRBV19	CASKTGTGGNQPQHF	TGTGCCAGTAAGACCGGGACAGGGGGCAATCAGCCCCAGCATTTT
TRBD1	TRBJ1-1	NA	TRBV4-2	CASSPGQGDSEAFF	TGTGCCAGCAGCCCCGGACAGGGTGATTCTGAAGCTTTCTTT
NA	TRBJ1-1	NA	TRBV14	CASSQLPKWAFF	TGTGCCAGCAGCCAACTTCCTAAGTGGGCTTTCTTT
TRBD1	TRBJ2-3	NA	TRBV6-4	CASSEGTGSDTQYF	TGTGCCAGCAGTGAAGGGACAGGGTCAGATACGCAGTATTTT
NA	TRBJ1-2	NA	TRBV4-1	CASSQEGGSNYGYTF	TGCGCCAGCAGCCAAGAGGGAGGGAGTAACTATGGCTACACCTTC
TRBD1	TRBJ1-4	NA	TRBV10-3	CAISAQGGNEKLFF	TGTGCCATCAGTGCTCAGGGGGGTAATGAAAAACTGTTTTTT
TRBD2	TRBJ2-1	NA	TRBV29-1	CSVAWLARVVSGGDYNEQFF	TGCAGCGTTGCGTGGCTGGCCAGGGTCGTTAGCGGGGGGGACTACAATGAGCAGTTCTTC
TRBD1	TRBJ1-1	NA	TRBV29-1	CSVKGQGSFMNTEAFF	TGCAGCGTCAAAGGACAGGGCTCCTTTATGAACACTGAAGCTTTCTTT
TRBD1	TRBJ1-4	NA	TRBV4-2	CASSQADRDEEKLFF	TGTGCCAGCAGCCAAGCCGACAGGGACGAGGAAAAACTGTTTTTT
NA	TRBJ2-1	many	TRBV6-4	CASSDGGANEQFF	TGTGCCAGCAGTGACGGGGGGGCCAATGAGCAGTTCTTC
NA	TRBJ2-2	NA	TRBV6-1	CASSGQENGELFF	TGTGCCAGCAGTGGACAGGAGAACGGGGAGCTGTTTTTT
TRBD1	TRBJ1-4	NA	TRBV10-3	CAISRQGGDEKLFF	TGTGCCATCAGCCGACAGGGAGGAGATGAAAAACTGTTTTTT
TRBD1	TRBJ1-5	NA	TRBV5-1	CASSLGGQGNQPQHF	TGCGCCAGCAGCTTGGGCGGACAGGGTAATCAGCCCCAGCATTTT
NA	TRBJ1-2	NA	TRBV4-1	CASSQAGEWGGYTF	TGCGCCAGCAGCCAAGCGGGGGAATGGGGTGGCTACACCTTC
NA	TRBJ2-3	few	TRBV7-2	CASSLTPGIALGTDTQYF	TGTGCCAGCAGCTTAACTCCGGGGATTGCCCTGGGCACAGATACGCAGTATTTT
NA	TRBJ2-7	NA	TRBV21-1	CASSARQGAGEQYF	TGTGCCAGCAGCGCCCGACAGGGGGCGGGAGAGCAGTACTTC
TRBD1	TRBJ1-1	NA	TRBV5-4	CASSLAQRDRGLYAFF	TGTGCCAGCAGCTTGGCGCAACGGGACAGGGGGCTTTATGCTTTCTTT
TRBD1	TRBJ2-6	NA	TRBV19	CASKPPPGQGATGANVLTF	TGTGCCAGTAAACCCCCTCCGGGACAGGGGGCGACAGGGGCCAACGTCCTGACTTTC
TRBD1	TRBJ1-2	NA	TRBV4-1	CASSQEGTGVVYGYTF	TGCGCCAGCAGCCAAGAGGGGACAGGGGTTGTCTATGGCTACACCTTC
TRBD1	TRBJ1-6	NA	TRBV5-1	CASSVSGQGEYNSPLHF	TGCGCCAGCAGCGTTTCGGGACAGGGGGAATATAATTCACCCCTCCACTTT
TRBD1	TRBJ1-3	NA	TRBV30	CAWTRGQGARGGNTIYF	TGTGCCTGGACCCGAGGACAGGGGGCCCGGGGGGGAAACACCATATATTTT
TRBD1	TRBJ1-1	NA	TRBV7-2	CASSKSTGRMNTEAFF	TGTGCCAGCAGCAAATCGACAGGGCGGATGAACACTGAAGCTTTCTTT
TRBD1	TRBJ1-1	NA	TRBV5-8	CASSSLVTGDEAFF	TGTGCCAGCAGCTCCCTCGTGACAGGGGATGAAGCTTTCTTT
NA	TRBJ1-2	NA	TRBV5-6	CASTPVDGGPGYTF	TGTGCCAGCACCCCAGTAGACGGCGGCCCAGGGTACACCTTC
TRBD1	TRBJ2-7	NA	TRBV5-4	CASSWDSSYEQYF	TGTGCCAGCAGCTGGGACAGCTCCTACGAGCAGTACTTC
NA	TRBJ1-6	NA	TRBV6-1	CASSEALGRASRSYNSPLHF	TGTGCCAGCAGTGAAGCGCTAGGCAGGGCTTCCCGCTCCTATAATTCACCCCTCCACTTT
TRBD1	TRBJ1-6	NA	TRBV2	CASAGQVHSPLHF	TGTGCCAGCGCGGGACAGGTTCATTCACCCCTCCACTTT
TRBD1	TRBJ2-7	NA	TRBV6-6	CASSYSGQGYEQYF	TGTGCCAGCAGTTACAGCGGACAGGGATACGAGCAGTACTTC
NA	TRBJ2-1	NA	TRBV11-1	CASSPRGSSYNEQFF	TGTGCCAGCAGCCCCAGGGGCAGCTCCTACAATGAGCAGTTCTTC
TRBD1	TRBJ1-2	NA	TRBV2	CASKGQGPGYTF	TGTGCCAGCAAGGGACAGGGGCCCGGCTACACCTTC
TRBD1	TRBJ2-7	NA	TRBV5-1	CASSGGGQGTYEQYF	TGCGCCAGCAGCGGGGGGGGACAGGGAACCTACGAGCAGTACTTC
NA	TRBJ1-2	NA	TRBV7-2	CASSLAPGIYGYTF	TGTGCCAGCAGCTTAGCGCCGGGGATCTATGGCTACACCTTC
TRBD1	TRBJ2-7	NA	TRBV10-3	CAISDYRDSEQYF	TGTGCCATCAGTGACTACAGGGACAGCGAGCAGTACTTC
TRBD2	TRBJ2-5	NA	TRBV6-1	CASGGGLAGETQYF	TGTGCCAGCGGTGGAGGACTAGCGGGAGAGACCCAGTACTTC
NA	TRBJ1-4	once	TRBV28	CASSSDRKLFF	TGTGCCAGCAGTAGCGACAGGAAACTGTTTTTT
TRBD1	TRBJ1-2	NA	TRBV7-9	CASSLTGDRVAGYGYTF	TGTGCCAGCAGCCTCACTGGGGACAGGGTCGCAGGCTATGGCTACACCTTC
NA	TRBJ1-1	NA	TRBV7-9	CASSFQGLNTEAFF	TGTGCCAGCAGCTTCCAGGGCCTAAATACTGAAGCTTTCTTT
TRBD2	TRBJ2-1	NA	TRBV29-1	CSVPGTSGGYSYNEQLF	TGCAGCGTGCCCGGGACTAGCGGGGGCTACTCCTACAATGAGCAGCTCTTC
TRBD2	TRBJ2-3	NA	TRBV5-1	CASSQTSGGAKDTQYF	TGCGCCAGCAGCCAGACTAGCGGGGGGGCTAAAGATACGCAGTATTTT